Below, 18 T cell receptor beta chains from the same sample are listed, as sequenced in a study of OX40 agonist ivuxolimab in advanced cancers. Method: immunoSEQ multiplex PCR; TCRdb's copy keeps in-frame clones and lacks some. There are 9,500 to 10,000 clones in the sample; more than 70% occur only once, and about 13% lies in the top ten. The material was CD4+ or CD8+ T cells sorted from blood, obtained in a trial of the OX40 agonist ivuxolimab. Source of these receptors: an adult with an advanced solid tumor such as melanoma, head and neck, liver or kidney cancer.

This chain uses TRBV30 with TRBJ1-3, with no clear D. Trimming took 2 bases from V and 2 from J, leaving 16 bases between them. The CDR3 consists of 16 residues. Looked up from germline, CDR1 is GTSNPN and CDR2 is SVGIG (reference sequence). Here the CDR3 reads CAWSIDTLMTGNTIYF. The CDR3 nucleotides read TGTGCCTGGAGTATCGACACCCTTATGACTGGAAACACCATATATTTT. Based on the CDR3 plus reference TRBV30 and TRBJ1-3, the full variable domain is SQTIHQWPATLVQPVGSPLSLECTVEGTSNPNLYWYRQAAGRGLQLLFYSVGIGQISSEVPQNLSASRPQDRQFILSSKKLLLSDSGFYLCAWSIDTLMTGNTIYFGEGSWLTVV.

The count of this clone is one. CDR3 sequence (DNA): TGTGCCAGCAGCTGGAGTAGCGGGAGCAAAAACATTCAGTACTTC. Translated, it gives CASSWSSGSKNIQYF. The chain is built from TRBV7-2 and TRBJ2-4; TRBD2 matches at 9 bases. Per germline, CDR1 SGHTA and CDR2 FQGNSA. The CDR3 spans 15 residues. With V trimmed by 4 bases and J by 3 bases, 4 bases remained unmatched.

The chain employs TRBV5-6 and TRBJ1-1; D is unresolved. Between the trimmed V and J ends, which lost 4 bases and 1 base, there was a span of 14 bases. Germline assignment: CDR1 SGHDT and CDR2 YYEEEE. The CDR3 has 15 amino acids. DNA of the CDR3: TGTGCCAGCAGCCGTTCACCATTATCGAACACTGAAGCTTTCTTT. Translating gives CASSRSPLSNTEAFF.

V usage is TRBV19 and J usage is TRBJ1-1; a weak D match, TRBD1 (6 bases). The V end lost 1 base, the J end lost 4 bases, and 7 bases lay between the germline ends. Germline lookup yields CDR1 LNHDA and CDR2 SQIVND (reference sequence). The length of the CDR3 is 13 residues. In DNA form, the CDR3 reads TGTGCCAGTAGTATAGGAGGGGGCACTGAAGCTTTCTTT. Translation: CASSIGGGTEAFF.

The chain's CDR3 is CASRGREAHPYEQYF. The CDR3 nucleotides are TGCGCCAGCAGAGGGAGGGAGGCGCATCCCTACGAGCAGTACTTC. V usage is TRBV5-1 and J usage is TRBJ2-7, with 7 bases that match TRBD2. Germline CDR1 reads SGHRS; CDR2 reads YFSETQ. V trimming: 5 bases; J trimming: 2 bases; junction bases outside the gene matches: 10. CDR3 length: 15 amino acids. Using reference TRBV5-1 and TRBJ2-7 for the parts outside the CDR3, the full variable domain is KAGVTQTPRYLIKTRGQQVTLSCSPISGHRSVSWYQQTPGQGLQFLFEYFSETQRNKGNFPGRFSGRQFSNSRSEMNVSTLELGDSALYLCASRGREAHPYEQYFGPGTRLTVT.

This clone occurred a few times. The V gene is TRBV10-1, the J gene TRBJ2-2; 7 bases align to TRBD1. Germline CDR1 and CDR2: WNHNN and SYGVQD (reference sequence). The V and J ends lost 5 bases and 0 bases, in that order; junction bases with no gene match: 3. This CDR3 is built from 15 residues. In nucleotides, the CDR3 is TGCGCCAGCAGTCTTGGGACAGCGAACACCGGGGAGCTGTTTTTT. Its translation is CASSLGTANTGELFF.

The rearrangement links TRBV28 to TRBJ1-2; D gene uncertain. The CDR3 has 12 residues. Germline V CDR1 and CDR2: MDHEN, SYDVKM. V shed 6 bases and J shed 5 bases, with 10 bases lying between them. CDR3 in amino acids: CASSRTAYGYTF. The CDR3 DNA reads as TGTGCCAGCAGCCGGACCGCGTATGGCTACACCTTC.

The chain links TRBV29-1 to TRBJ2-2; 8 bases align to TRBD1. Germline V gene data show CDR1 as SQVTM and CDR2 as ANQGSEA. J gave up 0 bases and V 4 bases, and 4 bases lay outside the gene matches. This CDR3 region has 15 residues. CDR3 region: CSVALGQANTGELFF. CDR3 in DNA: TGCAGCGTTGCTTTGGGACAGGCGAACACCGGGGAGCTGTTTTTT.

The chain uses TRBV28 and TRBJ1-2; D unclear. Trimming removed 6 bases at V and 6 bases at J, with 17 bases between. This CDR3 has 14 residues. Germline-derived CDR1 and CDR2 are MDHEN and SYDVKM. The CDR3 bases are TGTGCCAGCAGCCCTCATCCCGAGGTGGATGGCTACACCTTC. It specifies CASSPHPEVDGYTF.

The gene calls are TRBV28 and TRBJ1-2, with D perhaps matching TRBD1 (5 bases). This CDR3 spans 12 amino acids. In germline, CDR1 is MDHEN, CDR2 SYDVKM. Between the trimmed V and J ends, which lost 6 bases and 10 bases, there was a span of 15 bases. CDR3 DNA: TGTGCCAGCAGAGGGGCCCATGAGGACTACACCTTC. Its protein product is CASRGAHEDYTF.

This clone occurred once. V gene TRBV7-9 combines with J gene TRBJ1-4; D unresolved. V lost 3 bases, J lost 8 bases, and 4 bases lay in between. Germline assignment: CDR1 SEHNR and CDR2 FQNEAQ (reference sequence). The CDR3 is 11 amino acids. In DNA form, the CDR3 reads TGTGCCAGCAGCTTCGAGGAAAAACTGTTTTTT. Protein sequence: CASSFEEKLFF.

CDR3 nucleotide sequence: TGCGCCAGCGGATGGACAGCTAGCACAGATACGCAGTATTTT. Translating it yields CASGWTASTDTQYF. The chain is built from TRBV5-1 and TRBJ2-3; D may be TRBD1 (6 bases). Trimming shortened V by 7 bases and J by 0 bases, and 12 bases separated the two germline ends. The CDR3 is made up of 14 amino acids. Germline V CDR1 and CDR2: SGHRS, YFSETQ. Filled out from reference TRBV5-1 and TRBJ2-3, the complete variable domain reads KAGVTQTPRYLIKTRGQQVTLSCSPISGHRSVSWYQQTPGQGLQFLFEYFSETQRNKGNFPGRFSGRQFSNSRSEMNVSTLELGDSALYLCASGWTASTDTQYFGPGTRLTVL.

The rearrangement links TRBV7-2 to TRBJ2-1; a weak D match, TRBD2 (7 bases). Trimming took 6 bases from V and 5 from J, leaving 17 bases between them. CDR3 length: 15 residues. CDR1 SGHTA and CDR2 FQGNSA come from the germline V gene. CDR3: CASSRKAGQNNEQFF. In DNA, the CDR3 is TGTGCCAGCAGTCGTAAAGCGGGACAAAACAATGAGCAGTTCTTC. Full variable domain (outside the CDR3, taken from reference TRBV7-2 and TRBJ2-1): GAGVSQSPSNKVTEKGKDVELRCDPISGHTALYWYRQSLGQGLEFLIYFQGNSAPDKSGLPSDRFSAERTGGSVSTLTIQRTQQEDSAVYLCASSRKAGQNNEQFFGPGTRLTVL.

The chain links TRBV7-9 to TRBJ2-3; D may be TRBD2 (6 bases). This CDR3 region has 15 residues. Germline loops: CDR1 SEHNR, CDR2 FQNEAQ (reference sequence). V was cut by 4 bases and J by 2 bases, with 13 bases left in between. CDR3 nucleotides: TGTGCCAGCAGCTCCTCGGCGGGGAACACAGATACGCAGTATTTT. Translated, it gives CASSSSAGNTDTQYF. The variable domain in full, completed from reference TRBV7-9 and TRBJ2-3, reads DTGVSQNPRHKITKRGQNVTFRCDPISEHNRLYWYRQTLGQGPEFLTYFQNEAQLEKSRLLSDRFSAERPKGSFSTLEIQRTEQGDSAMYLCASSSSAGNTDTQYFGPGTRLTVL.

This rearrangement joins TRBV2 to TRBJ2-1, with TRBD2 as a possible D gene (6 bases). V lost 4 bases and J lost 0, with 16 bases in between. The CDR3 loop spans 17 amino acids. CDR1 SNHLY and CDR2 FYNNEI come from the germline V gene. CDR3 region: CASSVELAASSYNEQFF. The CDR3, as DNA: TGTGCCAGCAGTGTGGAACTAGCCGCGAGCTCCTACAATGAGCAGTTCTTC.

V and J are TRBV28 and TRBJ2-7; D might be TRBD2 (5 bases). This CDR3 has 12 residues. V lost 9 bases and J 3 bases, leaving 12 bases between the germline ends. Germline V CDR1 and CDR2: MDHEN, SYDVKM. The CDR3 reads CASSSGFYEQYF. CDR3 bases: TGTGCCAGTTCGTCGGGGTTCTACGAGCAGTACTTC.

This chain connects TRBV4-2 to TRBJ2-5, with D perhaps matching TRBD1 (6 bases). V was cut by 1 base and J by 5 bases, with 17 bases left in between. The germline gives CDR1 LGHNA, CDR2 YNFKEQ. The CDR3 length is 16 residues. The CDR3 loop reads CASSQAHRVSLETQYF. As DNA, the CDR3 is TGTGCCAGCAGCCAAGCCCACAGGGTTAGTTTGGAGACCCAGTACTTC.

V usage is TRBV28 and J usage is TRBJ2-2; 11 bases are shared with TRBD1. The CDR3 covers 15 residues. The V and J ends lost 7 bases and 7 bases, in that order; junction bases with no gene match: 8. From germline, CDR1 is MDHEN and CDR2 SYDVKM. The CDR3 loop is CASMGQGGFGGELFF. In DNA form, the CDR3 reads TGTGCCAGCATGGGACAGGGGGGGTTTGGCGGGGAGCTGTTTTTT. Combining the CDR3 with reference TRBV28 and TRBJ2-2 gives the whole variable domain DVKVTQSSRYLVKRTGEKVFLECVQDMDHENMFWYRQDPGLGLRLIYFSYDVKMKEKGDIPEGYSVSREKKERFSLILESASTNQTSMYLCASMGQGGFGGELFFGEGSRLTVL.